This T cell receptor beta chain was observed in a study of long-term antiretroviral therapy in people with HIV. Notes on the study in general: ART was followed by higher diversity that remained below transplant donor controls.

For this clone: Its antigen is as yet unknown.

Survey-level immunoSEQ v3.0 assays were run. Sequencing was designed to cover roughly 35,000-55,000 T-cell genomes in each sample. Repertoires were generated with immunoSEQ multiplex PCR, while TCRdb's copy carries only in-frame clones and drops some. The sample holds over 15,000 clones, 75% to 90% seen once. This CDR3 is built from 12 residues. The V gene's germline CDR1 is MNHEY and CDR2 SVGAGI. The V segment lost 4 bases and the J segment 7 bases; nucleotides outside the gene matches: 4. This specimen consisted of unsorted PBMCs, obtained 4.2 years after starting antiretroviral therapy. The V gene is TRBV6-5, the J gene TRBJ2-7; 7 bases match TRBD2. This sequence was found in a man in his fifties with HIV. CDR3 sequence (DNA): TGTGCCAGCAGTTCCCGGGGAGGGGAGCAGTACTTC. This translates into CASSSRGGEQYF.